The present entry profiles one TCR beta chain with its context. The target antigen is unknown. The protocol was immunoSEQ multiplex PCR, while the TCRdb copy is restricted to in-frame clones and leaves out a portion. The sample consists of 550,000 to 850,000 clones, approximately 72% of them appearing once. These data come from a study of shared clonotypes between healthy human individuals. Study-level findings and limits: Only blood was sampled; tissue repertoires likely differ. Some naive CD4 clonotypes, roughly 5%, turned up in common across several donors.

Every donor, a Caucasian adult, lived in Nashville, Tennessee. Germline CDR1 and CDR2: SGHRS and YFSETQ. The V end was cut by 2 bases, the J end by 8 bases, with 20 bases between. The CDR3 contains 16 residues. The sequenced sample consisted of memory CD4+ T cells sorted from blood. Subset: CD45RA-negative fraction. The origin of this receptor is a woman under 40 in good health. V and J are TRBV5-1 and TRBJ2-1; D is unresolved. DNA for the CDR3: TGCGCCAGCAGCTTAGGTATTTTAGTAAATCTCCATGAGCAGTTCTTC. Translated, it gives CASSLGILVNLHEQFF.